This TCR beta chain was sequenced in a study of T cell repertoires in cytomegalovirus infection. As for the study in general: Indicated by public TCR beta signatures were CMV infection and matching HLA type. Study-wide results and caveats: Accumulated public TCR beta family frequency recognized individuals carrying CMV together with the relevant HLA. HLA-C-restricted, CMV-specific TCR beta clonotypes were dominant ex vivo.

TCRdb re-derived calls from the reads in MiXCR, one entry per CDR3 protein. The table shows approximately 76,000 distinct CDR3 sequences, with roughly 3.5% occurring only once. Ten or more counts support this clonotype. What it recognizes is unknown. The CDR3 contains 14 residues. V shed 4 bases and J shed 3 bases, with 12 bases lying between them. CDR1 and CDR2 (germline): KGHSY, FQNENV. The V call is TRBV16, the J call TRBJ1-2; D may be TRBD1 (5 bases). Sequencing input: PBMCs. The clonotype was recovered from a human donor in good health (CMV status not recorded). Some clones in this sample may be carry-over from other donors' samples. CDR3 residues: CASSLWTKDYGYTF. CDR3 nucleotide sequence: TGTGCCAGCAGCCTCTGGACAAAAGACTATGGCTACACCTTC.